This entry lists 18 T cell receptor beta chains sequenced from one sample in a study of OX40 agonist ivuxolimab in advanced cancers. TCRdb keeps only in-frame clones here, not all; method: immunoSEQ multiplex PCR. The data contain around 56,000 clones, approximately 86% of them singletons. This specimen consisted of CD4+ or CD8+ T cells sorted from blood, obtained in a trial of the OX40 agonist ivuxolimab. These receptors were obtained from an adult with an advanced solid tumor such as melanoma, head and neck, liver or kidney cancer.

Written as DNA, the CDR3 is TGCGCCAGCGTCGGGACAGGGGGCCTTGGCACTGAAGCTTTCTTT. Its translation is CASVGTGGLGTEAFF. The gene calls are TRBV5-1 and TRBJ1-1; 12 bases map to TRBD1. Germline CDR1 is SGHRS and CDR2 is YFSETQ. This CDR3 is built from 15 residues. Germline trimming cut 7 bases from V and 4 bases from J; bases unmatched to any gene: 8.

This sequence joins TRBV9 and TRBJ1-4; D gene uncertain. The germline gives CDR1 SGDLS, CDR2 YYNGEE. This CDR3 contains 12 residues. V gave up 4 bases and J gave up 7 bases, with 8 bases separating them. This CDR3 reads CASSNNAEKLFF. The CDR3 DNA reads TGTGCCAGCAGCAACAACGCTGAAAAACTGTTTTTT. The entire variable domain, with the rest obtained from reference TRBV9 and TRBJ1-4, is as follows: DSGVTQTPKHLITATGQRVTLRCSPRSGDLSVYWYQQSLDQGLQFLIQYYNGEERAKGNILERFSAQQFPDLHSELNLSSLELGDSALYFCASSNNAEKLFFGSGTQLSVL.

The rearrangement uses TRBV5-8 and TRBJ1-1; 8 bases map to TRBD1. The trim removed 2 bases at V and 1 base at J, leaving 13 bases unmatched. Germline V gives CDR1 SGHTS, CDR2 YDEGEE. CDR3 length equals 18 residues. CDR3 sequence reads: CASSFTWQGARENTEAFF. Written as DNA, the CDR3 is TGTGCCAGCAGCTTCACGTGGCAGGGGGCTCGCGAGAACACTGAAGCTTTCTTT.

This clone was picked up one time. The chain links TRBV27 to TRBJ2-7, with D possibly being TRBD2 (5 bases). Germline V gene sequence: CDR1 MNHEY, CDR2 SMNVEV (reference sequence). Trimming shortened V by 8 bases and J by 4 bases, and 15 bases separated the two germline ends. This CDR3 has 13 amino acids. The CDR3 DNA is TGTGCCAGCGGGCCGGGGAGTCTGTACGAGCAGTACTTC. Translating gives CASGPGSLYEQYF.

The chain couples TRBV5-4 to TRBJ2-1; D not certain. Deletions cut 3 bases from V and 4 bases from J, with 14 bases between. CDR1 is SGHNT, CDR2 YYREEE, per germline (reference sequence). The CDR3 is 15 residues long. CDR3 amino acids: CASSSSPGKYNEQFF. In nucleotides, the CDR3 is TGTGCCAGCAGCTCCAGTCCGGGCAAATACAATGAGCAGTTCTTC.

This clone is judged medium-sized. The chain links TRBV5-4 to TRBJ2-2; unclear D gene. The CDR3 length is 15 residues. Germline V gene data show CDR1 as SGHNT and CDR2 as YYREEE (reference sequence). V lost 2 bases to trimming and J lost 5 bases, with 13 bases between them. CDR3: CASSFGTAITGELFF. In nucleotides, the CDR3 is TGTGCCAGCAGCTTTGGAACAGCTATTACCGGGGAGCTGTTTTTT.

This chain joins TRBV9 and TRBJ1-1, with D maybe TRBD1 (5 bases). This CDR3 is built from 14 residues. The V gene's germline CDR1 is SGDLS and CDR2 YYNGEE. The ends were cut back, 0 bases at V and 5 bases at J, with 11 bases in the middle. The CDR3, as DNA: TGTGCCAGCAGCGTAGCTACACGGGGGACTGAAGCTTTCTTT. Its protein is CASSVATRGTEAFF.

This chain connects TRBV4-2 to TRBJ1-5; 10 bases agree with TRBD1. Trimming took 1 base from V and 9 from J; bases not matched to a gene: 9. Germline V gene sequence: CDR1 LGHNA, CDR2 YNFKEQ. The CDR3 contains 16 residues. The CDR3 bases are TGTGCCAGCAGCCAAGTCACCGGGACAGGGGTAGGGCCCCAGCATTTT. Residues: CASSQVTGTGVGPQHF.

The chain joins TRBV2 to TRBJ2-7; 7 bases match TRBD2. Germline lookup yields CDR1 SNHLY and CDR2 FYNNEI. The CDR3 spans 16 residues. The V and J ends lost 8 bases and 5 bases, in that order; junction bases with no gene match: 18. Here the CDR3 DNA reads TGTGCCAGCCGCGACCCCAGGGAGGGTGGATTCAACGAGCAGTACGTC. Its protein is CASRDPREGGFNEQYV.

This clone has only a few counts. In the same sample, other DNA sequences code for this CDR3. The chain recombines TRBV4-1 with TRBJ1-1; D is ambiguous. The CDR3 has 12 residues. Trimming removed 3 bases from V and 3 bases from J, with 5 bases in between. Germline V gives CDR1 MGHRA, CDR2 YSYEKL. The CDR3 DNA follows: TGCGCCAGCAGCCATCGGCACACTGAAGCTTTCTTT. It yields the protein CASSHRHTEAFF.

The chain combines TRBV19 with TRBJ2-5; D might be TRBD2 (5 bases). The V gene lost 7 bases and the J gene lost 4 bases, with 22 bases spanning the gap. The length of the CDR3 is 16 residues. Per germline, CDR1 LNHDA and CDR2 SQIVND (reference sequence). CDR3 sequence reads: CASTPAPVRGVETQYF. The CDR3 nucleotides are TGTGCCAGTACCCCCGCCCCAGTACGGGGTGTAGAGACCCAGTACTTC.

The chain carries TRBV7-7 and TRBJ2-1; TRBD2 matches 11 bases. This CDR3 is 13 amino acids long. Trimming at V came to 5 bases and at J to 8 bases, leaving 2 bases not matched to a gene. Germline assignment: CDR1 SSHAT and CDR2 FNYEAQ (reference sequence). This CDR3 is CASSPTSGDEQFF. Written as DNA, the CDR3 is TGTGCCAGCAGCCCGACTAGCGGGGATGAGCAGTTCTTC. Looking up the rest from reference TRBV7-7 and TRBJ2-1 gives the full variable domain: GAGVSQSPRYKVTKRGQDVTLRCDPISSHATLYWYQQALGQGPEFLTYFNYEAQPDKSGLPSDRFSAERPEGSISTLTIQRTEQRDSAMYRCASSPTSGDEQFFGPGTRLTVL.

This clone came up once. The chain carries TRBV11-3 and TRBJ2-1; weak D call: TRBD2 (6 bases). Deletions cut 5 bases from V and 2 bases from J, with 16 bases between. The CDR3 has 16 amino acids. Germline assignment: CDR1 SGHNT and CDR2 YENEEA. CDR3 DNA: TGTGCCAGCAGCCCCGGTAGCGGAGGGACCTACAATGAGCAGTTCTTC. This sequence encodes CASSPGSGGTYNEQFF. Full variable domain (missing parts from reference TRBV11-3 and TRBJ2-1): EAGVVQSPRYKIIEKKQPVAFWCNPISGHNTLYWYLQNLGQGPELLIRYENEEAVDDSQLPKDRFSAERLKGVDSTLKIQPAELGDSAVYLCASSPGSGGTYNEQFFGPGTRLTVL.

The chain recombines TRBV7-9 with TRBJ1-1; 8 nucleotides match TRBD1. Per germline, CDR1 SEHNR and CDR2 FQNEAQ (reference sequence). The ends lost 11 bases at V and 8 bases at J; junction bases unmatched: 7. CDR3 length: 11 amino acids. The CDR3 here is CAAKQGEEAFF. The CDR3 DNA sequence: TGTGCCGCCAAACAGGGGGAAGAAGCTTTCTTT. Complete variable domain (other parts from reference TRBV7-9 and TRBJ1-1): DTGVSQNPRHKITKRGQNVTFRCDPISEHNRLYWYRQTLGQGPEFLTYFQNEAQLEKSRLLSDRFSAERPKGSFSTLEIQRTEQGDSAMYLCAAKQGEEAFFGQGTRLTVV.

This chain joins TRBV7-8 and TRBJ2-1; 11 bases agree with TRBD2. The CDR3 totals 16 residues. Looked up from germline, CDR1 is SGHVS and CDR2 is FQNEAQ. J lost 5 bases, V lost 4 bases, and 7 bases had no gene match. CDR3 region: CASSSTGTSGNNEQFF. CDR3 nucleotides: TGTGCCAGCAGCTCGACCGGGACTAGCGGTAACAATGAGCAGTTCTTC.

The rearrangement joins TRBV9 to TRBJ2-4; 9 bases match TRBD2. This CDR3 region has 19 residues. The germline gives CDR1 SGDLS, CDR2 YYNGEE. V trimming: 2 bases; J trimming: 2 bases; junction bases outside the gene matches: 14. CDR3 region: CASSVGLAGSGTPKNIQYF. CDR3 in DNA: TGTGCCAGCAGCGTTGGCCTAGCGGGATCCGGAACGCCCAAAAACATTCAGTACTTC.

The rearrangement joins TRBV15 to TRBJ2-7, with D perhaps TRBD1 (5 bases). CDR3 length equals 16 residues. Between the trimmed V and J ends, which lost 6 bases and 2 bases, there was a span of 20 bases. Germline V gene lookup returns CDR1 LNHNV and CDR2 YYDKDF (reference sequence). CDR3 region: CATSPKGRSFTYEQYF. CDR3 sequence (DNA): TGTGCCACCAGTCCGAAGGGGCGCTCTTTTACCTACGAGCAGTACTTC.

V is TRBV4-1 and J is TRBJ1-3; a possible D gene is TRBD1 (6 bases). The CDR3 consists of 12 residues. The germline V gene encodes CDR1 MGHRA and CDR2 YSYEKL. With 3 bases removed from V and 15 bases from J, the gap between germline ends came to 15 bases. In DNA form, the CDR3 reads TGCGCCAGCAGCCACCCGGGGGGGGGACAATATTTT. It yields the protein CASSHPGGGQYF.